Given below is one TCR beta chain in context. Per the study methods: Cell counts per sample came from amplifying reference gene primers. Assay used: immunoSEQ multiplex PCR; TCRdb lists only in-frame clones, some missing. D and trimming were read from the DNA, whereas the V and J calls and clone size are those reported in that table. The sample carries around 300,000 clones, around 90% recorded once. This sample is part of a study of blood T cell repertoires in COVID-19. Study as a whole: There were acute and convalescent COVID-19 samples, and they came from the United States, Italy and Spain.

This CDR3 has 13 residues. The germline CDR1 and CDR2 sequences are SGHTA and FQGNSA. The V and J ends lost 2 bases and 5 bases respectively, with 6 bases between them. This receptor was obtained from a woman in her forties with COVID-19, enrolled during active disease. This rearrangement joins TRBV7-2 to TRBJ1-4; D call uncertain. Sequencing used peripheral blood. CDR3 region: CASSLSRNEKLFF. The CDR3 nucleotides read TGTGCCAGCAGCTTATCACGGAATGAAAAACTGTTTTTT. The variable domain in full, with the rest retrieved from reference TRBV7-2 and TRBJ1-4, is GAGVSQSPSNKVTEKGKDVELRCDPISGHTALYWYRQSLGQGLEFLIYFQGNSAPDKSGLPSDRFSAERTGGSVSTLTIQRTQQEDSAVYLCASSLSRNEKLFFGSGTQLSVL.